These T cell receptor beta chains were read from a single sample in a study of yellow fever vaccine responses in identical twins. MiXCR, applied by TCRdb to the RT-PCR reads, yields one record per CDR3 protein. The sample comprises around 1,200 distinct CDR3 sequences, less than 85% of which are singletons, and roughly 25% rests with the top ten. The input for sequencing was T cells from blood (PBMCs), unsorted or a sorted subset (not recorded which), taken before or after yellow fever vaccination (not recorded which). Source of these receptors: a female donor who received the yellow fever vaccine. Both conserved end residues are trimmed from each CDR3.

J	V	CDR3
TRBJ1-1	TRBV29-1	SVGTGGGNTEAF
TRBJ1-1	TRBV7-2	ASTLGGYEAF
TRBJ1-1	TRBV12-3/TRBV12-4	ASTPGILNTEAF
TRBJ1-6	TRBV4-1	ASSQSDAPPLH
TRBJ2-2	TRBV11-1	ASSAGQGNTGELF
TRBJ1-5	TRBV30	AWSVGPGPQH
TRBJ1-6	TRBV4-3	ASSQVSDYNSPLH
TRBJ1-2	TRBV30	AWSLERSYGYT
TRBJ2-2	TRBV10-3	AISEPGGTGELF
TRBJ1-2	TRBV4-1	ASSQEGRGRGGYT
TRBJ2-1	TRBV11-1	ASSSQTTDRNEQF
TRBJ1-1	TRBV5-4	ASSLASHAGTEAF
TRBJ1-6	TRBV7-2	ASSGQGAYNSPLH
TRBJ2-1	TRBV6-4	ATGDRRYYNEQF
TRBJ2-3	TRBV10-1	ASSDPGGQGADTQY
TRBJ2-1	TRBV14	ASSPSGMGSYNEQF
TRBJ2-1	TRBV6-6	ASSYSGTGGPYNEQF
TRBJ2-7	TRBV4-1	ASSQGAVHPSYEQY
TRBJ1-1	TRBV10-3	AISRSSMNTEAF
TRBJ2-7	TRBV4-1	ASSATGLGGHEQY
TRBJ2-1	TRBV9	ASSPPAGGYNEQF
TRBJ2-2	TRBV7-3	ASSLAGGAGELF
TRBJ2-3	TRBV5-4	ASSLMGDDTDTQY
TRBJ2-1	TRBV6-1	ASIQTSGGYNEQF
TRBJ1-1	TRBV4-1	ASRLGRMNTEAF
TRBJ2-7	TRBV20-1	SAGWLAGNEQY
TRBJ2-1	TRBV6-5	ASSYIAGVGNEQF